This TCR beta chain was identified in a study of type 1 regulatory T cells. Study-level information: An in vitro protocol generated T-allo10, a Tr1-enriched, alloantigen-specific CD4 T cell product.

Findings and caveats of the study: Compared with non-Tr1 cells, Tr1 cells showed a narrower TCR repertoire.

TCRdb itself ran the reads through MiXCR, one entry per CDR3 protein. The table includes fewer than 80,000 distinct CDR3 sequences, around 21% detected once. Trimming took 5 bases from V and 3 from J; bases not matched to a gene: 4. CDR3 length: 15 amino acids. From germline, CDR1 is MDHEN and CDR2 SYDVKM. This clonotype was found a few times. The antigen is undetermined. The rearrangement uses TRBV28 and TRBJ2-1; 10 positions agree with TRBD2. Sequenced input: cultured type 1 regulatory T (Tr1) cells, either the whole culture or a sorted fraction (not recorded which). This receptor was obtained from a human donor in good health. Here the CDR3 reads CASSPTSGNYNEQFF. In DNA, the CDR3 is TGTGCCAGCAGTCCCACTAGCGGGAACTACAATGAGCAGTTCTTC.